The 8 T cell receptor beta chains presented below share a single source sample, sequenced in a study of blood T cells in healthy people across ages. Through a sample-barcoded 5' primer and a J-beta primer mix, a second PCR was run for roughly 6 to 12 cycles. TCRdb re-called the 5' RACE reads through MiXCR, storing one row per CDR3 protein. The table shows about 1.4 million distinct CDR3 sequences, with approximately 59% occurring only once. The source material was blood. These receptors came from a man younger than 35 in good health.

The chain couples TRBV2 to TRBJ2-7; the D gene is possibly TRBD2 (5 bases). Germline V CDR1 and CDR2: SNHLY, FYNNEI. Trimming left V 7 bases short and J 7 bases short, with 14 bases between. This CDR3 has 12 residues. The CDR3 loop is CASKSLALEQYF. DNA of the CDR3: TGTGCCAGCAAATCCCTAGCTTTGGAGCAGTACTTC.

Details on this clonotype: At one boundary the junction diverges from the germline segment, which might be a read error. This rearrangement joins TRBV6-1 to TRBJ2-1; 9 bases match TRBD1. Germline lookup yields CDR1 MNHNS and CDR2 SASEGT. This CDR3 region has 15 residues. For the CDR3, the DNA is TGTGCCAGCAGTGTTTTACAGGGGGCCTTGAATGAGCGGTTCTTC. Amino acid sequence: CASSVLQGALNERFF.

The CDR3 sequence is CASSYTLTTQGPGYEQYF. The DNA of the CDR3 is TGTGCCAGCAGTTACACGCTTACTACACAGGGACCGGGGTACGAGCAGTACTTC. This chain links TRBV6-5 with TRBJ2-7; D is perhaps TRBD1 (6 bases). The V gene's germline CDR1 is MNHEY and CDR2 SVGAGI. The CDR3 loop spans 18 amino acids. The ends were cut back, 2 bases at V and 4 bases at J, with 24 bases in the middle.

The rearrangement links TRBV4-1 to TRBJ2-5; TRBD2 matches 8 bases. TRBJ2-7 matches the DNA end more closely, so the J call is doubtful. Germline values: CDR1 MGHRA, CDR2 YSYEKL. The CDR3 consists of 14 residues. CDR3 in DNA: TGCGCCAGCAGCCATCCGGGAGGGATCTACGAGCAGTACTTC. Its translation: CASSHPGGIYEQYF.

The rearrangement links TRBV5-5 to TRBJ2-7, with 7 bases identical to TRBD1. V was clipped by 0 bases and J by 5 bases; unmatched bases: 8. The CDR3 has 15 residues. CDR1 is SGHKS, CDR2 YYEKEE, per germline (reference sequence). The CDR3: CASSLGRDRRHEQYF. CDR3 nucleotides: TGTGCCAGCAGCTTGGGTCGGGACAGACGGCACGAGCAGTACTTC.

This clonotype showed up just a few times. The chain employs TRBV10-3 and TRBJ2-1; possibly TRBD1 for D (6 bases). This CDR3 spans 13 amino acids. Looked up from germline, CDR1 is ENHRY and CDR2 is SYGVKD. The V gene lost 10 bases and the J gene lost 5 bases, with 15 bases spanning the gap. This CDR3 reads CASWEGGHNEQFF. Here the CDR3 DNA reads TGTGCCAGCTGGGAAGGGGGACACAATGAGCAGTTCTTC.

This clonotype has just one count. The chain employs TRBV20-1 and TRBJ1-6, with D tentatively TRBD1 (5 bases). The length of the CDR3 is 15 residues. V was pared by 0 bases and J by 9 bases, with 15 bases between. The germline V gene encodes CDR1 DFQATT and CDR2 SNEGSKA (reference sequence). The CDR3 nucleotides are TGCAGTGCTAGAGATCGCACGGGGCGGGGTTCACCCCTCCACTTT. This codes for CSARDRTGRGSPLHF.

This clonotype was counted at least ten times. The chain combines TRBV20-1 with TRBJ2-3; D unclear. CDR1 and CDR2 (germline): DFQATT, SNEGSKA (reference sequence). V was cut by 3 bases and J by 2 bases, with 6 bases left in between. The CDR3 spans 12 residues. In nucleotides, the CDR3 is TGCAGTGCTAGGGGTCCCACAGATACGCAGTATTTT. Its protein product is CSARGPTDTQYF.